This paragraph reports one T cell receptor (beta chain). Measured with immunoSEQ multiplex PCR; TCRdb has only the in-frame clones, and not every one. This table holds about 84,000 clones, approximately 91% found once. This sample stems from a study of PD-L1 blockade in urothelial cancer. Across the whole study: Beginning in the mid-2010s, patients received atezolizumab, given as 1,200 mg intravenously every 3 weeks. Patients arrived having already received 0 to 3 prior chemotherapy regimens.

Patients suffered from locally advanced or metastatic urothelial carcinoma. The V gene lost 3 bases and the J gene lost 5 bases, with 11 bases spanning the gap. CDR3 size: 12 residues. The germline V gene has CDR1 SQVTM and CDR2 ANQGSEA. The chain is built from TRBV29-1 and TRBJ2-7; tentatively, D is TRBD1 (6 bases). The source was PBMCs, collected around atezolizumab (anti-PD-L1) treatment. This sequence originates from a man in his sixties with urothelial cancer. The CDR3 protein is CSVDTGIDEQYF. The DNA of the CDR3 is TGCAGCGTTGATACAGGGATCGACGAGCAGTACTTC.